The rows below give T cell receptor beta chains drawn from one sample of a study of blood T cell repertoires in COVID-19. Profiling relied on immunoSEQ multiplex PCR, and the TCRdb table lists in-frame clones only, not all of them. The data hold 200,000 to 250,000 clones, with roughly 83% observed a single time. Sample: peripheral blood. The receptors come from an older woman with active or convalescent COVID-19. Both conserved end residues are part of each CDR3. Fields, in order: J gene, clone size, D gene, V gene, CDR3 protein, CDR3 DNA. The D gene is left open where the match is weak. Size values are once, few and many counts, or a class for expanded clones, and some rows have none.

TRBJ2-1,once,-,TRBV11-3,CASSLGPLQYNEQFF,TGTGCCAGCAGCCTGGGGCCCCTACAATACAATGAGCAGTTCTTC
TRBJ2-6,-,TRBD2,TRBV7-2,CASSPRLAAGGGANVLTF,TGTGCCAGCAGCCCTAGACTAGCTGCTGGAGGTGGGGCCAACGTCCTGACTTTC
TRBJ1-1,-,-,TRBV5-1,CASSFGGYTEAFF,TGCGCCAGCAGCTTCGGGGGGTACACTGAAGCTTTCTTT
TRBJ2-1,-,TRBD1,TRBV30,CAWSADRGLSNEQFF,TGTGCCTGGAGTGCCGACAGGGGCTTAAGCAATGAGCAGTTCTTC
TRBJ2-6,-,-,TRBV6-6,CASSAGANVLTF,TGTGCCAGCAGCGCTGGGGCCAACGTCCTGACTTTC
TRBJ2-5,-,-,TRBV7-2,CASSSQETQYF,TGTGCCAGCAGCTCTCAAGAGACCCAGTACTTC
TRBJ2-5,-,TRBD2,TRBV4-2,CASSQDSGLAGAGAETQYF,TGTGCCAGCAGCCAAGATAGCGGACTAGCGGGAGCTGGGGCAGAGACCCAGTACTTC
TRBJ1-6,few,TRBD1,TRBV18,CASSPTGADSPLHF,TGTGCCAGCTCCCCGACAGGGGCCGATTCACCCCTCCACTTT
TRBJ1-2,few,-,TRBV2,CASRITGISPYGYTF,TGTGCCAGCAGAATTACAGGAATATCTCCCTATGGCTACACCTTC
TRBJ2-7,-,-,TRBV7-9,CASSFPGVTYEQYF,TGTGCCAGCAGCTTCCCCGGGGTGACCTACGAGCAGTACTTC
TRBJ2-7,-,-,TRBV5-1,CASSLDRTGQYF,TGCGCCAGCAGCCTAGACCGAACTGGGCAGTACTTC
TRBJ1-1,-,-,TRBV9,CASSPRGGGTEAFF,TGTGCCAGCAGCCCCCGGGGAGGGGGAACTGAAGCTTTCTTT
TRBJ2-7,few,TRBD2,TRBV19,CASTISGLAGAYEQYF,TGTGCCAGTACAATATCGGGACTAGCGGGAGCGTACGAGCAGTACTTC
TRBJ1-1,-,TRBD1,TRBV2,CASSPDRGLDTEAFF,TGTGCCAGCAGTCCGGACAGGGGGCTGGACACTGAAGCTTTCTTT
TRBJ2-7,-,TRBD1,TRBV6-6,CASSRSGTGGAGGFYEQYF,TGTGCCAGCAGTCGATCCGGGACAGGGGGCGCGGGGGGCTTCTACGAGCAGTACTTC
TRBJ1-4,-,TRBD1,TRBV27,CASSPGTGGPYEKLFF,TGTGCCAGCAGTCCGGGGACAGGGGGCCCGTATGAAAAACTGTTTTTT
TRBJ1-4,-,TRBD1,TRBV27,CASRPQGAGNEKLFF,TGTGCCAGCAGACCTCAGGGGGCGGGTAATGAAAAACTGTTTTTT
TRBJ1-6,-,-,TRBV30,CASSRGGNSPLHF,TGTGCTTCCTCCCGGGGGGGCAATTCACCCCTCCACTTT
TRBJ2-2,-,TRBD2,TRBV5-1,CASSLSGTNTGELFF,TGCGCCAGCAGCTTGAGCGGGACCAACACCGGGGAGCTGTTTTTT
TRBJ1-1,-,TRBD1,TRBV29-1,CSVGTGGGYTEAFF,TGCAGCGTGGGGACAGGGGGCGGGTACACTGAAGCTTTCTTT
TRBJ1-1,-,-,TRBV28,CASRSVVTGRTEAFF,TGTGCCAGCAGGTCCGTCGTAACAGGAAGGACTGAAGCTTTCTTT
TRBJ1-1,-,-,TRBV19,CASLRTTTEPGGAFF,TGTGCCAGTCTCCGAACCACCACAGAGCCCGGAGGAGCTTTCTTT
TRBJ2-7,-,TRBD2,TRBV11-2,CASSLAGGRFSYEQYF,TGTGCCAGCAGCTTAGCGGGGGGGCGCTTTTCTTACGAGCAGTACTTC
TRBJ2-5,-,-,TRBV2,CASSPSADFGETQYF,TGTGCCAGCAGTCCTTCGGCGGACTTCGGGGAGACCCAGTACTTC
TRBJ2-5,-,-,TRBV5-1,CASSLGTGPGETQYF,TGCGCCAGCAGCTTGGGGACTGGTCCCGGGGAGACCCAGTACTTC
TRBJ2-3,-,TRBD1,TRBV19,CAISGTGQGTQYF,TGTGCCATCTCCGGGACAGGCCAAGGTACGCAGTATTTT
TRBJ2-6,-,-,TRBV9,CASSVRGSGANVLTF,TGTGCCAGCAGCGTCCGGGGCTCTGGGGCCAACGTCCTGACTTTC
TRBJ1-6,-,TRBD1,TRBV6-5,CASSRTGEVSPLHF,TGTGCCAGCAGCCGCACAGGGGAGGTTTCACCCCTCCACTTT
TRBJ2-1,-,-,TRBV5-1,CASSLETNERTGDNEQFF,TGCGCCAGCAGCTTGGAGACTAATGAAAGAACGGGGGACAATGAGCAGTTCTTC
TRBJ1-6,-,-,TRBV12-3/TRBV12-4,CASSTTDNSPLHF,TGTGCCAGCAGTACGACAGATAATTCACCCCTCCACTTT
TRBJ1-2,-,-,TRBV12-5,CASGLTGWNYGYTF,TGTGCTAGTGGTTTGACAGGGTGGAACTATGGCTACACCTTC
TRBJ2-7,-,TRBD2,TRBV27,CASSAAPSGRAYEQYF,TGTGCCAGCAGTGCCGCGCCGAGCGGGAGGGCATACGAGCAGTACTTC
TRBJ2-2,few,-,TRBV2,CASSGRENGELFF,TGTGCCAGCAGCGGAAGGGAGAACGGGGAGCTGTTTTTT
TRBJ2-7,-,TRBD2,TRBV7-2,CASSSRLATYEQYF,TGTGCCAGCAGCTCCCGACTAGCTACATACGAGCAGTACTTC
TRBJ2-7,-,-,TRBV30,CAWRRYYEQYF,TGTGCCTGGAGGCGGTACTACGAGCAGTACTTC
TRBJ2-5,-,TRBD2,TRBV5-4,CASSSTSGGETQYF,TGTGCCAGCAGCTCAACTAGCGGCGGAGAGACCCAGTACTTC
TRBJ2-2,-,-,TRBV11-2,CASSLALYTGELFF,TGTGCCAGCAGCTTAGCCCTATACACCGGGGAGCTGTTTTTT
TRBJ2-1,-,TRBD2,TRBV19,CASDRGLAGSTKIF,TGTGCCAGTGATCGCGGACTAGCGGGAAGTACGAAGATCTTC
TRBJ2-7,few,-,TRBV23-1,CASSSERLPYEQYF,TGCGCCAGCAGCTCAGAACGCCTTCCTTACGAGCAGTACTTC
TRBJ2-5,-,-,TRBV5-4,CASSLVGGARLQETQYF,TGTGCCAGCAGCTTGGTTGGGGGGGCTAGGTTACAGGAGACCCAGTACTTC
TRBJ1-1,many,-,TRBV6-5,CASRNRVNTEAFF,TGTGCCAGCAGAAACAGGGTGAACACTGAAGCTTTCTTT
TRBJ2-7,-,TRBD1,TRBV2,CASMTGFSYEQYF,TGTGCCAGCATGACAGGGTTCTCCTACGAGCAGTACTTC
TRBJ1-3,-,TRBD1,TRBV28,CASSPGTGGLSGNTIYF,TGTGCCAGCAGCCCGGGGACAGGGGGACTCTCTGGAAACACCATATATTTT
TRBJ2-3,-,TRBD1,TRBV24-1,CATSDPTPGQGTDTQYF,TGTGCCACCAGTGACCCGACACCGGGACAGGGTACAGATACGCAGTATTTT
TRBJ1-6,-,TRBD1,TRBV5-1,CASSLEGARNSPLHF,TGCGCCAGCAGCTTGGAGGGGGCTCGGAATTCACCCCTCCACTTT
TRBJ2-6,-,TRBD2,TRBV19,CASSPGEGSGANVLTF,TGTGCCAGTAGTCCCGGGGAGGGCTCTGGGGCCAACGTCCTGACTTTC
TRBJ2-5,-,TRBD1,TRBV5-6,CASSFYAGGMETQYF,TGTGCCAGCAGCTTTTATGCAGGGGGCATGGAGACCCAGTACTTC
TRBJ1-1,-,TRBD1,TRBV6-5,CASSRLGTGKAEAFF,TGTGCCAGCAGTCGACTCGGGACAGGGAAGGCTGAAGCTTTCTTT
TRBJ1-1,-,-,TRBV28,CATRISGEAFF,TGTGCCACCCGTATCTCGGGTGAAGCTTTCTTT
TRBJ2-3,-,TRBD2,TRBV7-2,CASSPRLAGLADTQYF,TGTGCCAGCAGCCCCCGACTAGCGGGATTGGCAGATACGCAGTATTTT
TRBJ1-2,few,-,TRBV30,CAWSTPGGIYGYTF,TGTGCCTGGAGTACCCCGGGAGGGATCTATGGCTACACCTTC
TRBJ2-3,-,-,TRBV7-9,CASSLAGDSYTDTQYF,TGTGCCAGCAGCTTAGCGGGTGACAGCTACACAGATACGCAGTATTTT
TRBJ2-5,-,TRBD1,TRBV5-1,CASSLAGQQETQYF,TGCGCCAGCAGCTTGGCGGGACAGCAAGAGACCCAGTACTTC
TRBJ1-1,few,-,TRBV19,CASSMQLAEAFF,TGTGCCAGTAGTATGCAATTAGCTGAAGCTTTCTTT